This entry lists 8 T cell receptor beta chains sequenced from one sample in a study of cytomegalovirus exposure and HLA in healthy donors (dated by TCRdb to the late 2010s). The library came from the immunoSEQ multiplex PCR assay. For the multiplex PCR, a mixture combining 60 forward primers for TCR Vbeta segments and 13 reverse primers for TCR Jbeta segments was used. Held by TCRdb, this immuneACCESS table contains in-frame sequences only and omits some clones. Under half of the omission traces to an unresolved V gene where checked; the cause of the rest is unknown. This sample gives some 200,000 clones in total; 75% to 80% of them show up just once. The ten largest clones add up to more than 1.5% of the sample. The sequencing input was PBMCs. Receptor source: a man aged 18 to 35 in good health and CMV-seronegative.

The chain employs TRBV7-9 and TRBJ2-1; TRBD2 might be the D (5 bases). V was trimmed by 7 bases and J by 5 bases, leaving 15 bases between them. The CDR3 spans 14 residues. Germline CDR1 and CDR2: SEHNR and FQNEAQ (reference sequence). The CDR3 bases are TGTGCCAGCAACTCTGCACTAGTTCACAATGAGCAGTTCTTC. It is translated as CASNSALVHNEQFF.

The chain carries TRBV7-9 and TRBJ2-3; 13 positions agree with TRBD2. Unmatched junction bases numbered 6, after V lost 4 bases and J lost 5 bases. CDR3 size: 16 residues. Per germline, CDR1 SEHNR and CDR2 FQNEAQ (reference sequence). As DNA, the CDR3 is TGTGCCAGCAGCTCGGGACTAGCGGGACTTTTAGATACGCAGTATTTT. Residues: CASSSGLAGLLDTQYF. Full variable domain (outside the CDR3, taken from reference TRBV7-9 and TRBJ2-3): DTGVSQNPRHKITKRGQNVTFRCDPISEHNRLYWYRQTLGQGPEFLTYFQNEAQLEKSRLLSDRFSAERPKGSFSTLEIQRTEQGDSAMYLCASSSGLAGLLDTQYFGPGTRLTVL.

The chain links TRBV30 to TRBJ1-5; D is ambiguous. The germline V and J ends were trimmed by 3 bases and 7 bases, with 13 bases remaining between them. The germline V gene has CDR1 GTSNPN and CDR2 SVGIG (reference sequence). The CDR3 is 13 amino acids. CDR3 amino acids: CAWSRIGIQPQHF. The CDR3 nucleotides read TGTGCCTGGAGCCGCATCGGGATCCAGCCCCAGCATTTT. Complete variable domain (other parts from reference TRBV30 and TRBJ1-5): SQTIHQWPATLVQPVGSPLSLECTVEGTSNPNLYWYRQAAGRGLQLLFYSVGIGQISSEVPQNLSASRPQDRQFILSSKKLLLSDSGFYLCAWSRIGIQPQHFGDGTRLSIL.

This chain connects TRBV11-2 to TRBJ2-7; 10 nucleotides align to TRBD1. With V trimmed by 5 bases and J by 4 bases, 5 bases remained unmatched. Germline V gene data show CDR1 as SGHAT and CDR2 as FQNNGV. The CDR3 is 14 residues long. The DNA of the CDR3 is TGTGCCAGCAGCCCGGGACAGGGGTTGTACGAGCAGTACTTC. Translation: CASSPGQGLYEQYF.

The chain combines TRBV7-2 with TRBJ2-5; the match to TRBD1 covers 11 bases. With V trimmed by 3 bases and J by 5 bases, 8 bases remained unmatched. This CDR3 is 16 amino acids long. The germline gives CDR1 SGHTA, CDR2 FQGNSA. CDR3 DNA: TGTGCCAGCAGCTTGGGTAGGACAGGGGGCCCTGAGACCCAGTACTTC. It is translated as CASSLGRTGGPETQYF.

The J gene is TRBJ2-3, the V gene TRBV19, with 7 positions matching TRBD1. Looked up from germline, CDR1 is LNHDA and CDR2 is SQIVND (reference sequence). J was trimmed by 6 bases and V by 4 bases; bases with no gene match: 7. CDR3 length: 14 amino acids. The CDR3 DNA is TGTGCCAGTAGTAGCCAGACAGGGACCGATACGCAGTATTTT. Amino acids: CASSSQTGTDTQYF.

CDR3 protein: CASRITGTGAGNTIYF. As DNA, the CDR3 is TGTGCCAGCAGAATTACCGGGACAGGGGCCGGAAACACCATATATTTT. The J gene is TRBJ1-3, the V gene TRBV7-8; 10 bases fit TRBD1. The junction had 9 bases not matched to a gene; V was cut back by 6 bases and J by 4 bases. The germline gives CDR1 SGHVS, CDR2 FQNEAQ. This CDR3 spans 16 amino acids.

In DNA, the CDR3 is TGTGCCAGCAGTTCCAACGGACAGGCACAGCCCCAGCATTTT. Its translation: CASSSNGQAQPQHF. The chain recombines TRBV6-5 with TRBJ1-5; TRBD1 matches 7 bases. The trim removed 4 bases at V and 7 bases at J, leaving 7 bases unmatched. The germline CDR1 and CDR2 sequences are MNHEY and SVGAGI. The CDR3 covers 14 residues.